A single sample is the source of the 11 T cell receptor beta chains below, sequenced in a study of shared clonotypes between healthy human individuals. Profiling relied on immunoSEQ multiplex PCR, and the TCRdb table lists in-frame clones only, not all of them. This table has approximately 720,000 clones, roughly 70% appearing once. Sequenced input: memory CD4+ T cells sorted from blood. Subset given: CD45RA-negative fraction. Receptor source: a woman aged 25 to 45 in good health.

Worth noting for this clone: The same CDR3 arises from other DNA sequences in this sample as well. This sequence joins TRBV2 and TRBJ2-7, with D possibly being TRBD2 (5 bases). Trimming took 6 bases from V and 7 from J, leaving 13 bases between them. CDR3 length: 12 amino acids. Germline CDR1 is SNHLY and CDR2 is FYNNEI. This CDR3 is CASSGSGGEQYF. CDR3 coding DNA: TGTGCCAGCAGCGGAAGTGGAGGAGAGCAGTACTTC.

The chain is built from TRBV7-8 and TRBJ2-7; D remains ambiguous. This CDR3 has 13 amino acids. V shed 5 bases and J shed 6 bases, with 14 bases lying between them. Per the germline V gene, CDR1 is SGHVS and CDR2 is FQNEAQ. The CDR3 DNA is TGTGCCAGCAGCAACTCATGGTCTAGCGAGCAGTACTTC. Translated: CASSNSWSSEQYF.

The chain joins TRBV30 to TRBJ2-5; possible D gene TRBD1, 5 bases. The J call is doubtful: the DNA matches TRBJ2-7 better. Germline values: CDR1 GTSNPN, CDR2 SVGIG (reference sequence). The length of the CDR3 is 13 residues. CDR3 amino acids: CAWSATDSLEQYF. The CDR3 DNA is TGTGCCTGGAGTGCCACCGACAGTCTCGAGCAGTACTTC.

The rearrangement links TRBV2 to TRBJ1-5; 8 bases agree with TRBD1. The CDR3 length is 16 residues. Germline trimming cut 8 bases from V and 1 base from J; bases unmatched to any gene: 10. CDR1 is SNHLY, CDR2 FYNNEI, per germline. CDR3 region: CASDDRGSISNQPQHF. The CDR3 DNA reads as TGTGCCAGCGATGACAGGGGATCGATCAGCAATCAGCCCCAGCATTTT.

The chain carries TRBV25-1 and TRBJ1-1; D unclear. CDR3 size: 11 residues. Trimming pared 8 bases from V and 5 bases from J, leaving 9 bases between. Germline V lookup: CDR1 MGHDK, CDR2 SYGVNS. The CDR3 region is CASEFRTEAFF. DNA for the CDR3: TGTGCCAGCGAGTTTCGGACTGAAGCTTTCTTT.

V gene TRBV11-2 combines with J gene TRBJ1-5; D is ambiguous. There are 13 residues in the CDR3. Germline V gene data show CDR1 as SGHAT and CDR2 as FQNNGV. Trimming stripped 0 bases from V and 7 bases from J, with 7 bases between. The CDR3 loop is CASSLDLAQPQHF. CDR3 in DNA: TGTGCCAGCAGCTTAGATCTTGCCCAGCCCCAGCATTTT.

This chain uses TRBV11-3 with TRBJ2-1; TRBD2 aligns across 7 bases. Trimming removed 0 bases from V and 0 bases from J; junction bases left unmatched: 5. The CDR3 length is 17 residues. Germline V gene data show CDR1 as SGHNT and CDR2 as YENEEA. CDR3 sequence: CASSLEASGSSYNEQFF. In nucleotides, the CDR3 is TGTGCCAGCAGCTTAGAGGCTAGCGGTAGCTCCTACAATGAGCAGTTCTTC.

This chain uses TRBV23-1 with TRBJ1-1, with D possibly TRBD1 on 5 matching bases. TRBV23-1 is filed as an ORF, its function uncertain. Trimming removed 2 bases from V and 7 bases from J, with 14 bases in between. The CDR3 has 14 residues. CDR3 sequence: CASSQVGQGSEAFF. Written as DNA, the CDR3 is TGCGCCAGCAGTCAAGTAGGGCAGGGAAGTGAAGCTTTCTTT.

The chain uses TRBV28 and TRBJ1-3; perhaps TRBD1 as D (6 bases). The CDR3 is made up of 16 amino acids. V lost 5 bases and J lost 0, with 14 bases in between. Germline V CDR1 and CDR2: MDHEN, SYDVKM. DNA of the CDR3: TGTGCCAGCAGTAGGGGGGGCGAAGGCTCTGGAAACACCATATATTTT. Its translation is CASSRGGEGSGNTIYF.

This clone was detected ten times or more. The chain combines TRBV27 with TRBJ2-3; 12 bases are shared with TRBD2. CDR1 MNHEY and CDR2 SMNVEV come from the germline V gene (reference sequence). The CDR3 is made up of 17 amino acids. V was pared by 3 bases and J by 0 bases, with 4 bases of the junction left unmatched. Here the CDR3 DNA reads TGTGCCAGCAGTTTCCGGACTAGCGGGACTAGCACAGATACGCAGTATTTT. This translates into CASSFRTSGTSTDTQYF.

This clone was seen more than once but under ten times. This chain joins TRBV11-2 and TRBJ2-7; a weak D match, TRBD2 (5 bases). This CDR3 region has 15 residues. Germline-derived CDR1 and CDR2 are SGHAT and FQNNGV. Trimming pared 3 bases from V and 2 bases from J, leaving 14 bases between. This chain's CDR3 is CASSFYRGTTYEQYF. CDR3 in DNA: TGTGCCAGCAGCTTTTACCGGGGTACTACCTACGAGCAGTACTTC. Using reference TRBV11-2 and TRBJ2-7 for the parts outside the CDR3, the full variable domain is EAGVAQSPRYKIIEKRQSVAFWCNPISGHATLYWYQQILGQGPKLLIQFQNNGVVDDSQLPKDRFSAERLKGVDSTLKIQPAKLEDSAVYLCASSFYRGTTYEQYFGPGTRLTVT.